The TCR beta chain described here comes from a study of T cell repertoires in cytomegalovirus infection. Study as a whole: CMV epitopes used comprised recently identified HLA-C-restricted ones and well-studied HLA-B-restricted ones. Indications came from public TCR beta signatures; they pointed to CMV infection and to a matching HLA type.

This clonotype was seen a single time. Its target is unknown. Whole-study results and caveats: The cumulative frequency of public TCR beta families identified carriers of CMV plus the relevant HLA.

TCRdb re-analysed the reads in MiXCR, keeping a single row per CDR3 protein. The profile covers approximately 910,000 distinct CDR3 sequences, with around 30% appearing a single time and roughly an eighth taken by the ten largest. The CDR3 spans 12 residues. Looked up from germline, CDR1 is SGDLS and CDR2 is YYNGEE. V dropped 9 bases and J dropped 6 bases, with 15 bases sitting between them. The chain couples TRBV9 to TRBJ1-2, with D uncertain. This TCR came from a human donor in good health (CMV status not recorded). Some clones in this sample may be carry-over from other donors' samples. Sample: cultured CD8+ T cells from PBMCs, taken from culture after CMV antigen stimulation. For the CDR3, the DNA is TGTGCCACCCGTACGGGTCAGGATGGCTACACCTTC. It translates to CATRTGQDGYTF.